Presented here are 32 T cell receptor beta chains from one specimen sequenced in a study of a mutant IDH1 vaccine in newly diagnosed glioma. This table comes from immunoSEQ multiplex PCR, and its TCRdb copy is limited to in-frame clones, with some not included. The sample lists approximately 56,000 clones, 65% seen once, with about 5% in the top ten. Time point here: week 47, end of study. What each vaccine dose contained was 300 ug of mutant IDH1 20-mer peptide, accompanied by topical imiquimod. The antigens of these receptors remain unknown. Sequenced here: peripheral blood mononuclear cells (PBMCs), sampled from a glioma patient whose treatment included an IDH1 peptide vaccine. The receptors originated from a middle-aged man with glioma. Some clones in this sample may be carry-over from other donors' samples.

This clone was found a few times. The chain uses TRBV19 and TRBJ2-2; D call uncertain. With 9 bases removed from V and 4 bases from J, the gap between germline ends came to 9 bases. Germline V gene data show CDR1 as LNHDA and CDR2 as SQIVND (reference sequence). This CDR3 is 12 amino acids long. In DNA form, the CDR3 reads TGTGCCAGCTCAGTGTCCACCGGGGAGCTGTTTTTT. It translates to CASSVSTGELFF.

A note on this clone: Sequence at one end of the junction differs from germline and may be a read error. This chain joins TRBV6-5 and TRBJ2-2; 7 bases fit TRBD1. The length of the CDR3 is 12 residues. Germline CDR1 reads MNHEY; CDR2 reads SVGAGI. The CDR3 bases are TGTGCCAGCAGCAGGGGGAAAGGGGGGCTGTTTTTT. This codes for CASSRGKGGLFF.

CDR3 amino acids: CASRRDEVHTEAFF. CDR3 sequence (DNA): TGCGCCAGCAGACGGGACGAGGTCCACACTGAAGCTTTCTTT. V and J are TRBV5-1 and TRBJ1-1, with D possibly being TRBD1 (5 bases). Germline lookup yields CDR1 SGHRS and CDR2 YFSETQ. Deletions cut 5 bases from V and 3 bases from J, with 14 bases between. The CDR3 runs to 14 residues.

This clone was observed a handful of times. The chain has TRBV7-3 and TRBJ1-5; D uncertain. There are 14 residues in the CDR3. Deletions cut 7 bases from V and 2 bases from J, with 12 bases between. The germline V gene has CDR1 SGHTA and CDR2 FQGTGA. The CDR3 here is CASTGKGGNQPQHF. CDR3 DNA: TGTGCCAGCACGGGCAAGGGCGGCAATCAGCCCCAGCATTTT.

V gene TRBV13 combines with J gene TRBJ1-4; no definite D call. The CDR3 spans 13 residues. CDR1 PRHDT and CDR2 FYEKMQ come from the germline V gene (reference sequence). V was cut by 2 bases and J by 8 bases, with 9 bases left in between. CDR3 DNA sequence: TGTGCCAGCAGCTTATCCGGGCCGGAAAAACTGTTTTTT. Translation: CASSLSGPEKLFF.

J is TRBJ1-2 and V is TRBV29-1; tentatively, D is TRBD1 (5 bases). Germline-derived CDR1 and CDR2 are SQVTM and ANQGSEA. V was pared by 1 base and J by 2 bases, with 8 bases between. The CDR3 loop spans 13 amino acids. CDR3 loop: CSVEGYRNYGYTF. The CDR3 DNA reads as TGCAGCGTTGAAGGATACAGGAACTATGGCTACACCTTC.

In its sample, this clone was seen a few times. The chain links TRBV29-1 to TRBJ1-1, with 8 bases aligning to TRBD1. CDR3 length: 13 residues. CDR1 SQVTM and CDR2 ANQGSEA come from the germline V gene. V lost 7 bases, J lost 2 bases, and 6 bases stayed unmatched. The CDR3 spells CSAMGQVNTEAFF. The CDR3, as DNA: TGCAGCGCCATGGGACAGGTTAACACTGAAGCTTTCTTT.

The genes are TRBV5-1 and TRBJ1-5, with D perhaps matching TRBD1 (6 bases). The CDR3 covers 16 residues. CDR1 and CDR2 from the germline V gene are SGHRS and YFSETQ. V was clipped by 0 bases and J by 3 bases, with 13 bases between them. The CDR3 loop is CASSLGATGPNQPQHF. CDR3 bases: TGCGCCAGCAGCTTGGGAGCGACAGGCCCCAATCAGCCCCAGCATTTT.

The chain uses TRBV6-6 and TRBJ2-7; D might be TRBD1 (5 bases). The CDR3 totals 14 residues. V was trimmed by 0 bases and J by 5 bases, leaving 11 bases between them. Germline lookup yields CDR1 MNHNY and CDR2 SVGAGI (reference sequence). CDR3: CASSYSGLTDEQYF. In DNA, the CDR3 is TGTGCCAGCAGTTACTCGGGGCTGACCGACGAGCAGTACTTC.

The chain couples TRBV19 to TRBJ1-2; tentatively, D is TRBD1 (5 bases). This CDR3 spans 14 amino acids. In germline, CDR1 is LNHDA, CDR2 SQIVND (reference sequence). Trimming took off 9 bases at V and 4 bases at J, with 18 bases between the two ends. As DNA, the CDR3 is TGTGCCAGCTTTACGGGGCGGCATTCCTATGGCTACACCTTC. It yields the protein CASFTGRHSYGYTF.

The chain recombines TRBV30 with TRBJ1-2; the D is unclear. Trimming took 1 base from V and 2 from J, leaving 8 bases between them. This CDR3 is 13 amino acids long. The V gene's germline CDR1 is GTSNPN and CDR2 SVGIG (reference sequence). The DNA of the CDR3 is TGTGCCTGGAGTGCCAGTTTGAACTATGGCTACACCTTC. It translates to CAWSASLNYGYTF.

This clone was detected only a few times. The chain joins TRBV4-2 to TRBJ1-4; D unclear. This CDR3 is 13 amino acids long. V lost 0 bases and J lost 5, with 4 bases in between. Per germline, CDR1 LGHNA and CDR2 YNFKEQ. This CDR3 reads CASSQDRNEKLFF. The CDR3 coding sequence is TGTGCCAGCAGCCAAGATCGGAATGAAAAACTGTTTTTT.

This clone was recorded only once. This chain uses TRBV5-4 with TRBJ1-2; D is ambiguous. This CDR3 comprises 12 residues. V was cut by 3 bases and J by 7 bases, with 10 bases left in between. Germline CDR1 is SGHNT and CDR2 is YYREEE (reference sequence). Here the CDR3 reads CASSSPRSGYTF. CDR3 nucleotide sequence: TGTGCCAGCAGCTCGCCCAGGAGTGGCTACACCTTC.

The chain uses TRBV6-5 and TRBJ2-6, with 7 bases lining up with TRBD1. The CDR3 has 15 residues. V lost 6 bases and J lost 2; bases outside the gene matches: 4. CDR1 MNHEY and CDR2 SVGAGI come from the germline V gene. The CDR3 spells CASRPQGAGANVLTF. CDR3 DNA: TGTGCCAGCAGACCCCAGGGGGCTGGGGCCAACGTCCTGACTTTC.

This clone appeared a few times. The CDR3 protein is CASSPEGADTEAFF. The CDR3 bases are TGTGCCAGCAGCCCTGAAGGGGCGGACACTGAAGCTTTCTTT. The V gene is TRBV9, the J gene TRBJ1-1, with D tentatively TRBD1 (5 bases). Trimming removed 4 bases at V and 3 bases at J, with 13 bases between. The CDR3 has 14 amino acids. Germline V gene data show CDR1 as SGDLS and CDR2 as YYNGEE.

The rearrangement links TRBV5-1 to TRBJ1-1; D uncertain. Germline CDR1 is SGHRS and CDR2 is YFSETQ. CDR3 size: 14 residues. V shed 0 bases and J shed 4 bases, with 10 bases lying between them. The CDR3 protein is CASSLERGGTEAFF. The CDR3 coding sequence is TGCGCCAGCAGCTTGGAACGGGGAGGCACTGAAGCTTTCTTT. Variable domain in full (rest from reference TRBV5-1 and TRBJ1-1): KAGVTQTPRYLIKTRGQQVTLSCSPISGHRSVSWYQQTPGQGLQFLFEYFSETQRNKGNFPGRFSGRQFSNSRSEMNVSTLELGDSALYLCASSLERGGTEAFFGQGTRLTVV.

This sequence joins TRBV19 and TRBJ1-5, with D perhaps matching TRBD1 (6 bases). Trimming took off 3 bases at V and 3 bases at J, with 15 bases between the two ends. This CDR3 is built from 16 residues. Germline V CDR1 and CDR2: LNHDA, SQIVND (reference sequence). CDR3 sequence reads: CASSMIFGTNNQPQHF. For the CDR3, the DNA is TGTGCCAGTAGTATGATTTTCGGGACAAACAATCAGCCCCAGCATTTT.

This clone was found a few times. This rearrangement joins TRBV6-5 to TRBJ1-4; 7 bases are a match to TRBD1. CDR1 is MNHEY and CDR2 is SVGAGI in the germline V gene. The CDR3 has 15 residues. V gave up 6 bases and J gave up 5 bases; unmatched junction bases: 9. The CDR3 loop reads CASSRNRGKNEKLFF. As DNA, the CDR3 is TGTGCCAGCAGCCGAAACAGGGGTAAAAATGAAAAACTGTTTTTT.

This rearrangement joins TRBV6-1 to TRBJ2-5; D perhaps matches TRBD2 (6 bases). This CDR3 is 13 amino acids long. Looked up from germline, CDR1 is MNHNS and CDR2 is SASEGT. Between the trimmed V and J ends, which lost 8 bases and 8 bases, there was a span of 18 bases. DNA of the CDR3: TGTGCCAGCGTAGGAGGGGCCGTGGGTACCCAGTACTTC. Encoded protein: CASVGGAVGTQYF.

This rearrangement joins TRBV14 to TRBJ2-5; D call uncertain. Germline V gene lookup returns CDR1 SGHDN and CDR2 FVKESK. V dropped 3 bases and J dropped 1 base, with 18 bases sitting between them. This CDR3 is 17 amino acids long. The CDR3 DNA sequence: TGTGCCAGCAGCCATGAAAGGACCCATCCCAGCCAAGAGACCCAGTACTTC. Its protein product is CASSHERTHPSQETQYF.

The rearrangement joins TRBV10-3 to TRBJ1-3; D is unclear. Trimming took 3 bases from V and 2 from J, leaving 8 bases between them. The CDR3 consists of 14 residues. CDR1 is ENHRY and CDR2 is SYGVKD in the germline V gene. CDR3 region: CAISEYQAGNTIYF. The CDR3 bases are TGTGCCATCAGTGAATACCAAGCTGGAAACACCATATATTTT.

This clone showed up just once. V and J are TRBV27 and TRBJ2-7, with a weak D call TRBD2 (5 bases). Deletions cut 0 bases from V and 3 bases from J, with 6 bases between. Germline V gene sequence: CDR1 MNHEY, CDR2 SMNVEV (reference sequence). This CDR3 contains 13 residues. The CDR3 DNA follows: TGTGCCAGCAGTTTATCGGGGAGCTACGAGCAGTACTTC. This sequence encodes CASSLSGSYEQYF.

V gene TRBV7-6 combines with J gene TRBJ1-2; unclear D gene. Germline V gene lookup returns CDR1 SGHVS and CDR2 FNYEAQ. Trimming pared 1 base from V and 4 bases from J, leaving 10 bases between. The CDR3 is 14 residues long. In DNA form, the CDR3 reads TGTGCCAGCAGCTTAGGTGCGGGATCCTATGGCTACACCTTC. This codes for CASSLGAGSYGYTF.

This chain connects TRBV18 to TRBJ2-3; 13 bases match TRBD2. Germline CDR1 KGHSH, CDR2 LQKENI. There are 17 residues in the CDR3. Germline trimming cut 5 bases from V and 0 bases from J; bases unmatched to any gene: 5. CDR3 nucleotide sequence: TGTGCCAGCTCAACTAGCGGGGGGGCCACTAGCACAGATACGCAGTATTTT. It encodes CASSTSGGATSTDTQYF.

This chain connects TRBV15 to TRBJ2-7; D possibly corresponds to TRBD1 (6 bases). The V end was cut by 6 bases, the J end by 7 bases, with 13 bases between. Per germline, CDR1 LNHNV and CDR2 YYDKDF (reference sequence). The CDR3 totals 12 residues. Here the CDR3 DNA reads TGTGCCACCAGTACCACAGGGTATGAGCAGTACTTC. This sequence encodes CATSTTGYEQYF.

The chain has TRBV29-1 and TRBJ1-1; D is unresolved. Looked up from germline, CDR1 is SQVTM and CDR2 is ANQGSEA. Deletions cut 7 bases from V and 6 bases from J, with 12 bases between. The CDR3 is made up of 11 amino acids. As DNA, the CDR3 is TGCAGCGCCCTGGACGGAGCTGAAGCTTTCTTT. This codes for CSALDGAEAFF.

This rearrangement joins TRBV5-1 to TRBJ2-3, with D hard to call. Germline V gene data show CDR1 as SGHRS and CDR2 as YFSETQ. With 0 bases removed from V and 5 bases from J, the gap between germline ends came to 4 bases. This CDR3 has 12 amino acids. CDR3 in amino acids: CASSLGLDTQYF. Written as DNA, the CDR3 is TGCGCCAGCAGCTTGGGGCTAGATACGCAGTATTTT.

In DNA form, the CDR3 reads TGTGCCAGCAGCTCGGACAGGGGGCCTCAGCCCCAGCATTTT. It yields the protein CASSSDRGPQPQHF. This chain uses TRBV7-2 with TRBJ1-5; 11 positions match TRBD1. Germline CDR1 reads SGHTA; CDR2 reads FQGNSA. CDR3 size: 14 residues. The junction had 2 bases not matched to a gene; V was cut back by 4 bases and J by 6 bases.

The genes are TRBV21-1 and TRBJ1-5; the table's D call, TRBD1, has no DNA check behind it. TRBV21-1 is marked as a pseudogene. The CDR3 spans 13 residues. The CDR3 loop reads CASMGQGNQPQHF. The DNA of the CDR3 is TGTGCCAGCATGGGGCAGGGCAATCAGCCCCAGCATTTT.

The chain joins TRBV19 to TRBJ1-5; D call uncertain. The V gene's germline CDR1 is LNHDA and CDR2 SQIVND (reference sequence). The CDR3 has 14 amino acids. V was shortened by 0 bases and J by 5 bases, with 8 bases between the two germline ends. Written as DNA, the CDR3 is TGTGCCAGTAGTATAGATCTGGAGGATCAGCCCCAGCATTTT. Its translation is CASSIDLEDQPQHF.

V gene TRBV25-1 combines with J gene TRBJ2-1; D unresolved. The germline V gene has CDR1 MGHDK and CDR2 SYGVNS. V lost 6 bases, J lost 4 bases, and 13 bases lay in between. The CDR3 runs 14 residues. CDR3 nucleotides: TGTGCCAGCAGCCCCATATCTCTGTACAATGAGCAGTTCTTC. It specifies CASSPISLYNEQFF. Complete variable domain (other parts from reference TRBV25-1 and TRBJ2-1): EADIYQTPRYLVIGTGKKITLECSQTMGHDKMYWYQQDPGMELHLIHYSYGVNSTEKGDLSSESTVSRIRTEHFPLTLESARPSHTSQYLCASSPISLYNEQFFGPGTRLTVL.

This sequence joins TRBV7-8 and TRBJ2-1, with D perhaps being TRBD1 or TRBD2 (5 bases each). V was clipped by 5 bases and J by 2 bases, with 13 bases between them. The CDR3 length is 15 residues. Per the germline V gene, CDR1 is SGHVS and CDR2 is FQNEAQ. The CDR3 loop reads CASSPEGSPYNEQFF. The CDR3 nucleotides read TGTGCCAGCAGCCCCGAGGGGAGCCCCTACAATGAGCAGTTCTTC.